This T cell receptor (beta chain) is drawn from a study of blood T cell repertoires in COVID-19. Overall study: The United States, Italy and Spain were the sources of the acute and convalescent COVID-19 samples. Sources were T cells, B-cell-depleted T cells, or PBMCs; the material itself was cDNA or gDNA.

The CDR3 extends over 15 amino acids. J was trimmed by 0 bases and V by 5 bases; bases with no gene match: 4. Looked up from germline, CDR1 is SGHRS and CDR2 is YFSETQ. Study processing details: For nucleated cells, counts were estimated from reference gene primer amplification. Using immunoSEQ multiplex PCR, the repertoire was profiled, and TCRdb retains in-frame clones only, with some absent. D and trimming were read from the DNA, whereas the V and J calls and clone size are those reported in that table. The sample lists over 130,000 clones; around four fifths were seen once. What was sequenced was peripheral blood. The TCR sequence derives from a man between 65 and 80 years old with acute or convalescent COVID-19. V and J are TRBV5-1 and TRBJ2-2, with 7 bases identical to TRBD2. The CDR3: CASRFTSANTGELFF. In DNA, the CDR3 is TGCGCCAGCAGATTTACTAGCGCGAACACCGGGGAGCTGTTTTTT.